What follows are 10 T cell receptor beta chains derived from one specimen sequenced in a study of T cells in Graves' hyperthyroidism and ophthalmopathy. Amplification of TCR beta CDR3 regions was performed using RNA transcripts as template. Using the HTBI primer set, a first-round RT-PCR was run on the TCR CDR3. MiXCR, applied by TCRdb to the multiplex PCR reads, yields one record per CDR3 protein. The sample shows 600,000 or so distinct CDR3 sequences, about 15% of them seen only once. The sequenced sample was blood. The receptors shown here come from a woman between 45 and 60 years old with Graves' ophthalmopathy.

This clonotype appeared many times. This sequence joins TRBV6-1 and TRBJ2-5, with TRBD2 matching over 13 bases. There are 16 residues in the CDR3. Per germline, CDR1 MNHNS and CDR2 SASEGT. V lost 5 bases and J lost 4; bases outside the gene matches: 7. CDR3 residues: CASSILAGGYGETQYF. The CDR3 DNA follows: TGTGCCAGCAGTATACTAGCGGGGGGGTACGGAGAGACCCAGTACTTC.

The J gene is TRBJ1-1, the V gene TRBV6-1; no clear D. This CDR3 has 13 residues. Between the trimmed V and J ends, which lost 6 bases and 6 bases, there was a span of 14 bases. CDR1 is MNHNS and CDR2 is SASEGT in the germline V gene. Here the CDR3 DNA reads TGTGCCAGCAGCCCAACGACGGGTGCTGAAGCTTTCTTT. Amino acid sequence: CASSPTTGAEAFF.

This clonotype has a count of ten or more. This chain links TRBV28 with TRBJ1-1; a weak D match, TRBD1 (6 bases). In germline, CDR1 is MDHEN, CDR2 SYDVKM. V lost 4 bases, J lost 1 base, and 13 bases lay in between. The CDR3 extends over 15 amino acids. This chain's CDR3 is CASSSAGDGNTEAFF. The DNA for the CDR3 is TGTGCCAGCAGTTCCGCAGGGGACGGGAACACTGAAGCTTTCTTT.

This clonotype was detected many times. CDR3 nucleotides: TGTGCCAGCAGTACCGGGACAGTGGAGGACTATGGCTACACCTTC. Amino acid sequence: CASSTGTVEDYGYTF. This chain joins TRBV4-2 and TRBJ1-2; TRBD1 matches at 7 bases. Germline V gene data show CDR1 as LGHNA and CDR2 as YNFKEQ. CDR3 length: 15 amino acids. Trimming removed 6 bases from V and 3 bases from J; junction bases left unmatched: 10.

This chain joins TRBV20-1 and TRBJ2-6; 7 bases align to TRBD1. J gave up 2 bases and V 5 bases, and 9 bases lay outside the gene matches. Germline loops: CDR1 DFQATT, CDR2 SNEGSKA (reference sequence). The CDR3 spans 16 residues. CDR3 region: CSAPTLGQAGANVLTF. DNA for the CDR3: TGCAGTGCTCCCACCCTTGGACAGGCTGGGGCCAACGTCCTGACTTTC.

This chain joins TRBV6-1 and TRBJ1-6; a possible D gene is TRBD1 (6 bases). Germline lookup yields CDR1 MNHNS and CDR2 SASEGT. The CDR3 length is 15 residues. The V end lost 5 bases, the J end lost 10 bases, and 18 bases lay between the germline ends. The CDR3 nucleotides are TGTGCCAGCAGTACGACACAGGGAGCTTTATCACCCCTCCACTTT. Its protein is CASSTTQGALSPLHF.

This rearrangement joins TRBV5-5 to TRBJ1-1; D gene unclear. Per germline, CDR1 SGHKS and CDR2 YYEKEE (reference sequence). Trimming removed 5 bases from V and 1 base from J, with 9 bases in between. The CDR3 is 13 residues long. The CDR3 DNA is TGTGCCAGCAGATACGAGACGAACACTGAAGCTTTCTTT. As protein: CASRYETNTEAFF.

This clonotype was picked up many times. This chain uses TRBV2 with TRBJ2-1; 7 bases map to TRBD1. V shed 5 bases and J 0 bases; nucleotides not matched to a gene: 10. CDR1 SNHLY and CDR2 FYNNEI come from the germline V gene. The CDR3 is 17 amino acids. The CDR3 bases are TGTGCCAGCAGTAACCGGGACAGCTTTAGCTCCTACAATGAGCAGTTCTTC. Protein product: CASSNRDSFSSYNEQFF.

Comments on this clonotype: The junction does not match germline at one end; this may be a read error. This chain uses TRBV12-3 or TRBV12-4 with TRBJ1-1; 10 bases are shared with TRBD1. The CDR3 runs to 16 residues. The CDR3 sequence is CGSRPPGTGANTEAFF. The CDR3 bases are TGTGGCAGCAGACCCCCCGGGACAGGGGCGAACACTGAAGCTTTCTTT.

This clonotype was picked up many times. The rearrangement joins TRBV11-3 to TRBJ2-1; TRBD2 is a possible D gene (5 bases). Germline values: CDR1 SGHNT, CDR2 YENEEA. This CDR3 spans 15 amino acids. Between the trimmed V and J ends, which lost 5 bases and 3 bases, there was a span of 14 bases. The CDR3 reads CASSLAAAYYNEQFF. Written as DNA, the CDR3 is TGTGCCAGCAGCCTTGCAGCGGCTTACTACAATGAGCAGTTCTTC.